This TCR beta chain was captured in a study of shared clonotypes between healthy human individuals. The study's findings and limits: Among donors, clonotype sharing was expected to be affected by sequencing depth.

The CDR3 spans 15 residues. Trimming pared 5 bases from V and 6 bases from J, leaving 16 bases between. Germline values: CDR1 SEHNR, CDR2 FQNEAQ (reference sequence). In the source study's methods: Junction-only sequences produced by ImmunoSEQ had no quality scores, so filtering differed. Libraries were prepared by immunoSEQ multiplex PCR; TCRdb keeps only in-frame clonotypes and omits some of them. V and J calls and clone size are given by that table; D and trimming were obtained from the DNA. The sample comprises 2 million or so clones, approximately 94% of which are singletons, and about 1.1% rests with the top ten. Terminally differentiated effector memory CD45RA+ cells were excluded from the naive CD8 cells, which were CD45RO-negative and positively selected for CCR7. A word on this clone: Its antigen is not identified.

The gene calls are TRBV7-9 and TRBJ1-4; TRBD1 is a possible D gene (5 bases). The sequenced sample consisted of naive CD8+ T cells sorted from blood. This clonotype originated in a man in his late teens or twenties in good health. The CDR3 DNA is TGTGCCAGCAGCCCCGCTGGACGGGACTATGAAAAACTGTTTTTT. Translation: CASSPAGRDYEKLFF.